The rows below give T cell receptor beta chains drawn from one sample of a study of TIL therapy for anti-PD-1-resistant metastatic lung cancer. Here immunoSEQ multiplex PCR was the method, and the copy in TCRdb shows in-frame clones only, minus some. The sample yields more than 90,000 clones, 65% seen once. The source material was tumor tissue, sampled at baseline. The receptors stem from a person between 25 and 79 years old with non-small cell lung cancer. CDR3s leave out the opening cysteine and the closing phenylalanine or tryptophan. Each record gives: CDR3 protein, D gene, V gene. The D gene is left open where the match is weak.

AISELAHNEQF | - | TRBV10-3
ASSEDNNSPLH | - | TRBV6-4
ASSIRLPNTEAF | - | TRBV19
ASHPGGQGYYEQY | TRBD1 | TRBV5-1
ASTNAGAPYEQY | - | TRBV28
AIRGTGDNEQF | TRBD1 | TRBV24-1
ASSLDVWGEQY | - | TRBV7-2
ASSSGSSGNTIY | - | TRBV28
ASSQGGYEQY | - | TRBV4-2
ASSASRGRLTYEQY | TRBD1 | TRBV7-8
ASSRLNSNQPQH | - | TRBV2
ASSQESPGLVPDTQY | TRBD2 | TRBV4-2
ASSQEGGGADEQY | TRBD2 | TRBV4-3
ATSFIQDNSPLH | - | TRBV28
ASSRQVNYGYT | - | TRBV5-6
ASSLALVGGEAF | - | TRBV7-2
ASSSRTGNYGYT | TRBD1 | TRBV6-5